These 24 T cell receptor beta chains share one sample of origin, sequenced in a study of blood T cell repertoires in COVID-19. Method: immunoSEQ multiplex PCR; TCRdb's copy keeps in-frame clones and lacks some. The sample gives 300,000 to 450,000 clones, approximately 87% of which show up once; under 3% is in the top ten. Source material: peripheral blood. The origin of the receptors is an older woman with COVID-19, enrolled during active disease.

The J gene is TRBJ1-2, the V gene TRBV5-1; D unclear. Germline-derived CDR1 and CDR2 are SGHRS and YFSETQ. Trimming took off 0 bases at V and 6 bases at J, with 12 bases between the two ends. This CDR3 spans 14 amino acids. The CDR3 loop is CASSLAGFEDGYTF. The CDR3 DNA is TGCGCCAGCAGCTTGGCCGGCTTCGAGGATGGCTACACCTTC. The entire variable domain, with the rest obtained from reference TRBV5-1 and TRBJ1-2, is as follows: KAGVTQTPRYLIKTRGQQVTLSCSPISGHRSVSWYQQTPGQGLQFLFEYFSETQRNKGNFPGRFSGRQFSNSRSEMNVSTLELGDSALYLCASSLAGFEDGYTFGSGTRLTVV.

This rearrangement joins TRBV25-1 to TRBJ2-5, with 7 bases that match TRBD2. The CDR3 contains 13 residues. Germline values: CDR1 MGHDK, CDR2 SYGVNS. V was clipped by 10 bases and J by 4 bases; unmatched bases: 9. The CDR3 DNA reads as TGTGCCACTCAGCGGGACCCCCGAGAGACCCAGTACTTC. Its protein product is CATQRDPRETQYF. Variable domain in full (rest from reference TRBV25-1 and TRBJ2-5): EADIYQTPRYLVIGTGKKITLECSQTMGHDKMYWYQQDPGMELHLIHYSYGVNSTEKGDLSSESTVSRIRTEHFPLTLESARPSHTSQYLCATQRDPRETQYFGPGTRLLVL.

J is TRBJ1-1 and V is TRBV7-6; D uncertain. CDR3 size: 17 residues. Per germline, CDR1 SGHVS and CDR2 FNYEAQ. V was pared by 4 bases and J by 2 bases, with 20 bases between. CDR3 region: CASSSSSRPRLNTEAFF. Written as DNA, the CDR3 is TGTGCCAGCAGCTCCTCCAGTAGGCCCAGACTAAACACTGAAGCTTTCTTT.

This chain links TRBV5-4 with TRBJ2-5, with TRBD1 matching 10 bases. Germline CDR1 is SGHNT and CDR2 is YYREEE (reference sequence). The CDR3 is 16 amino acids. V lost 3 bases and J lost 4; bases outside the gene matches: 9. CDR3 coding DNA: TGTGCCAGCAGCTCGTCCCCGACAGGGGGCGGAGAGACCCAGTACTTC. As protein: CASSSSPTGGGETQYF.

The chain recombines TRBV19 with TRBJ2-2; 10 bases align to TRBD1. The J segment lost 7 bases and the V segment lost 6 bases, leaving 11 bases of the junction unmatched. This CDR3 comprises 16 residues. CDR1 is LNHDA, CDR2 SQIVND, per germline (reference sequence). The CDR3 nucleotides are TGTGCCAGTAGGAGCCGGGACAGGGGAAATCACGGGGAGCTGTTTTTT. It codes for CASRSRDRGNHGELFF. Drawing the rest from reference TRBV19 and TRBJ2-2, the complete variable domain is DGGITQSPKYLFRKEGQNVTLSCEQNLNHDAMYWYRQDPGQGLRLIYYSQIVNDFQKGDIAEGYSVSREKKESFPLTVTSAQKNPTAFYLCASRSRDRGNHGELFFGEGSRLTVL.

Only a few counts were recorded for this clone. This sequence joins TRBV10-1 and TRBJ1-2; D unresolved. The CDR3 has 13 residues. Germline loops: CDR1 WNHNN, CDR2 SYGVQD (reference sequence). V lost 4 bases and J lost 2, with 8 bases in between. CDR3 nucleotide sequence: TGCGCCAGCAGTGGGGCAAGCAACTATGGCTACACCTTC. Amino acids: CASSGASNYGYTF.

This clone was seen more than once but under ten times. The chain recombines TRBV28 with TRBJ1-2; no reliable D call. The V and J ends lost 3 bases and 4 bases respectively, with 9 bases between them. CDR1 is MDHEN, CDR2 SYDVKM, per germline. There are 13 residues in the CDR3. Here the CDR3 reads CASSFSPVYGYTF. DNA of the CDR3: TGTGCCAGCAGTTTTAGCCCAGTCTATGGCTACACCTTC.

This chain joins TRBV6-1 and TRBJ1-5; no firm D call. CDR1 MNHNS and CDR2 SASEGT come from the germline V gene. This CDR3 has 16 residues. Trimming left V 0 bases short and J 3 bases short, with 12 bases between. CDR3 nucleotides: TGTGCCAGCAGTGAAGCGGGCGGAGGAGTCAATCAGCCCCAGCATTTT. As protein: CASSEAGGGVNQPQHF.

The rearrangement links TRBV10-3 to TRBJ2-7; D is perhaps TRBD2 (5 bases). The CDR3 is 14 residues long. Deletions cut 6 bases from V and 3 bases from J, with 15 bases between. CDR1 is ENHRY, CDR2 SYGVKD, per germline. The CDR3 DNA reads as TGTGCCATCAGCGACCATTCCGGGATCTACGAGCAGTACTTC. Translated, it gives CAISDHSGIYEQYF.

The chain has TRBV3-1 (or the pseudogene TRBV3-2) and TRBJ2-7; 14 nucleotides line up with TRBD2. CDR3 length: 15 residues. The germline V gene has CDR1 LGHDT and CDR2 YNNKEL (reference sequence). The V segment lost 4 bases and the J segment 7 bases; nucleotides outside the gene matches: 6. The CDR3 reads CASSPPTSGGGEQYF. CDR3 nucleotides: TGTGCCAGCAGCCCCCCGACTAGCGGGGGGGGTGAGCAGTACTTC.

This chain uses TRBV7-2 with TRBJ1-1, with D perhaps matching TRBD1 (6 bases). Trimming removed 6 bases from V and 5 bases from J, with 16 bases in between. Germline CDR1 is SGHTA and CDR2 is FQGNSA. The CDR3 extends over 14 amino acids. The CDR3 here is CASSRPGGQTEAFF. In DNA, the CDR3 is TGTGCCAGCAGTCGACCCGGGGGGCAAACTGAAGCTTTCTTT.

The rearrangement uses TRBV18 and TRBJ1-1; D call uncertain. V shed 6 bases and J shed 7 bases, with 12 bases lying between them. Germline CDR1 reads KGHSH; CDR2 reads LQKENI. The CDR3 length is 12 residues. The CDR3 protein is CASSPVVNEAFF. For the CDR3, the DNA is TGTGCCAGCTCCCCGGTGGTCAATGAAGCTTTCTTT.

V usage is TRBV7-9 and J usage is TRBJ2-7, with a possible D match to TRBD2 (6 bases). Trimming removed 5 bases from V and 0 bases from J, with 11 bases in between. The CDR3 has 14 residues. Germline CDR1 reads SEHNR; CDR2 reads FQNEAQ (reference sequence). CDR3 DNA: TGTGCCAGCAGCCCTAGGGACTTCTCCTACGAGCAGTACTTC. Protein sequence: CASSPRDFSYEQYF.

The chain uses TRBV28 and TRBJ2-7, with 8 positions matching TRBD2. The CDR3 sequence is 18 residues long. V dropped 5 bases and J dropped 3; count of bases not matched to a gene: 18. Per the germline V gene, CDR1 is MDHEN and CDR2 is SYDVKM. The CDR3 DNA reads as TGTGCCAGCAGTCCCGCTTGGGCGGGGGGAAAACTACGCTACGAGCAGTACTTC. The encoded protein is CASSPAWAGGKLRYEQYF.

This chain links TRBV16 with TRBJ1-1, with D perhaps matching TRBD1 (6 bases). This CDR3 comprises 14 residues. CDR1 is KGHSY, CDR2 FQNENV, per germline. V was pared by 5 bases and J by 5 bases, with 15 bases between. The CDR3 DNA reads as TGTGCCAGCAGCAAAAACACAGGGCAGACTGAAGCTTTCTTT. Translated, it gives CASSKNTGQTEAFF.

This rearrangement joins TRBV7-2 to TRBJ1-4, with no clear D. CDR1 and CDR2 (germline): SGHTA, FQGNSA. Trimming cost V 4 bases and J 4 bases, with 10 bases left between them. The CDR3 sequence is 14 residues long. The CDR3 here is CASSSHLSNEKLFF. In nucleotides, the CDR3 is TGTGCCAGCAGCTCCCACCTAAGTAATGAAAAACTGTTTTTT.

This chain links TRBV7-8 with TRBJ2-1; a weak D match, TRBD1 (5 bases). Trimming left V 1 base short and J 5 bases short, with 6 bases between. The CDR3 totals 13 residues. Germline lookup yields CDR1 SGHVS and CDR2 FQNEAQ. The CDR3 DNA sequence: TGTGCCAGCAGCTTAGTACAGGACAATGAGCAGTTCTTC. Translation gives CASSLVQDNEQFF.

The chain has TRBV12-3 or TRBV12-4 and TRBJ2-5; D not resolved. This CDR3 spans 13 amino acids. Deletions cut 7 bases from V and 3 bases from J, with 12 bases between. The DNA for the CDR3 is TGTGCCAGCAAATCGCCTACCGAAGAGACCCAGTACTTC. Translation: CASKSPTEETQYF.

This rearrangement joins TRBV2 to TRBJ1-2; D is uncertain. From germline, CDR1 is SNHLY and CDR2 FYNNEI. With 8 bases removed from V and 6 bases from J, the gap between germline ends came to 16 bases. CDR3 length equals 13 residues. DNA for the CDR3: TGTGCCAGCGGAGTTAGGCACTCCGATGGCTACACCTTC. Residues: CASGVRHSDGYTF.

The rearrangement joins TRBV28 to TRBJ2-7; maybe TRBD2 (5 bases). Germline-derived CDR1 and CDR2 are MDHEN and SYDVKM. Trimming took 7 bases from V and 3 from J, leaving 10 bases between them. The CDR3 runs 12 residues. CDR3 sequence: CASKVRDYEQYF. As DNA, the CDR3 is TGTGCCAGCAAGGTGAGGGACTACGAGCAGTACTTC.

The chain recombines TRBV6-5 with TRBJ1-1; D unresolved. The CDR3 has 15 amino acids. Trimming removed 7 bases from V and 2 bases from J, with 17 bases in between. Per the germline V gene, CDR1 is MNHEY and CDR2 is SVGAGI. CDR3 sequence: CASTTIVVVNTEAFF. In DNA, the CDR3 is TGTGCCAGCACTACCATTGTGGTAGTAAACACTGAAGCTTTCTTT.

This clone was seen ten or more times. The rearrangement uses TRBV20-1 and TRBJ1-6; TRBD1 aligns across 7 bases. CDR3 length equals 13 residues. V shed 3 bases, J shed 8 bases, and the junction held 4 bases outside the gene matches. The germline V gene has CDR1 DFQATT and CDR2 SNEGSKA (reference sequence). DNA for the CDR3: TGCAGTGCTAGTGGGACAGCTGATTCACCCCTCCACTTT. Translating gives CSASGTADSPLHF.

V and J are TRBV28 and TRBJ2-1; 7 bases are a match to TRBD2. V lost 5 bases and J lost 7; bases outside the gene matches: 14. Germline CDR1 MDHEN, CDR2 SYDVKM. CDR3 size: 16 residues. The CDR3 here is CASSPGLGKGTNEQFF. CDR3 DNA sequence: TGTGCCAGCAGTCCAGGACTAGGAAAGGGTACGAATGAGCAGTTCTTC.

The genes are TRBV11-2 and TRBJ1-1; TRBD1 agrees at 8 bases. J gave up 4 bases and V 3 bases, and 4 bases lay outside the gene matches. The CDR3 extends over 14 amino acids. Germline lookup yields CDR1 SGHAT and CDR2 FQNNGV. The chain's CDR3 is CASSFATGGTEAFF. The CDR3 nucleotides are TGTGCCAGCAGCTTTGCAACAGGGGGCACTGAAGCTTTCTTT.